This is a list of T cell receptor beta chains from one sample in a study of siplizumab effects on memory and regulatory T cells. This table comes from immunoSEQ multiplex PCR, and its TCRdb copy is limited to in-frame clones, with some not included. This sample yields 45,000 to 60,000 clones, of which more than 75% are seen a single time; under 0.35% belongs to the top ten. Input material: naive CD8+ T cells sorted from blood. The receptors here all came from a human donor in good health. CDR3s include the opening cysteine and the closing phenylalanine or tryptophan. D genes are given only for firm matches. Where a row states a size, it is once, few, many or the class of an expanded clone; other rows omit it.

.	TRBV7-6	TRBJ2-1	.	CASSLGTDPKEQFF	TGTGCCAGCAGCTTAGGGACAGACCCTAAGGAGCAGTTCTTC
.	TRBV4-1	TRBJ2-7	.	CASSQVRNSYEQYF	TGCGCCAGCAGCCAAGTCCGGAACTCCTACGAGCAGTACTTC
.	TRBV19	TRBJ1-5	.	CASSIAGFGNQPQHF	TGTGCCAGTAGTATCGCGGGATTCGGCAATCAGCCCCAGCATTTT
.	TRBV30	TRBJ1-5	.	CAWRVGGGNQPQHF	TGTGCCTGGAGGGTGGGGGGGGGAAATCAGCCCCAGCATTTT
.	TRBV14	TRBJ1-2	.	CASSQVIGAGYTF	TGTGCCAGCAGCCAAGTCATTGGGGCTGGCTACACCTTC
.	TRBV4-1	TRBJ2-7	.	CASSQPGISYEQYF	TGCGCCAGCAGCCAGCCAGGGATTTCCTACGAGCAGTACTTC
.	TRBV6-6	TRBJ1-5	.	CACGRQPQHF	TGTGCCTGCGGGCGACAGCCCCAGCATTTT
.	TRBV10-3	TRBJ2-7	.	CAISEKPRESMSHEQYF	TGTGCCATCAGTGAGAAACCAAGGGAGAGCATGAGTCACGAGCAGTACTTC
TRBD2	TRBV4-2	TRBJ2-1	.	CASSQPLAGIGQFF	TGTGCCAGCAGCCAACCCCTAGCGGGTATAGGGCAGTTCTTC
TRBD1	TRBV28	TRBJ1-5	.	CASSLGTGKQPQHF	TGTGCCAGCAGTTTAGGGACAGGGAAACAGCCCCAGCATTTT
.	TRBV25-1	TRBJ2-1	.	CASALRRGSYNEQFF	TGTGCCAGCGCCCTTCGTAGGGGCTCCTACAATGAGCAGTTCTTC
.	TRBV7-6	TRBJ2-1	once	CASSLSLAEYNEQFF	TGTGCCAGCAGCTTATCATTAGCGGAATACAATGAGCAGTTCTTC
.	TRBV4-1	TRBJ2-5	.	CASSQPSLQETQYF	TGCGCCAGCAGCCAACCGTCCTTGCAAGAGACCCAGTACTTC
TRBD2	TRBV4-1	TRBJ2-7	.	CASSQTLAGGYEQYF	TGCGCCAGCAGCCAGACCCTAGCGGGAGGCTACGAGCAGTACTTC
.	TRBV14	TRBJ2-7	once	CASSQDPGAYEQYF	TGTGCCAGCAGCCAAGATCCGGGGGCCTACGAGCAGTACTTC
TRBD2	TRBV4-1	TRBJ2-7	few	CASSQERGSYEQYF	TGCGCCAGCAGCCAAGAGCGGGGGTCCTACGAGCAGTACTTC
.	TRBV27	TRBJ2-3	once	CASSLTGLDTQYF	TGTGCCAGCAGTTTAACAGGGCTGGATACGCAGTATTTT
.	TRBV9	TRBJ1-1	.	CASSPGNMNTEAFF	TGTGCCAGCAGTCCTGGTAACATGAACACTGAAGCTTTCTTT
.	TRBV27	TRBJ2-7	few	CASSPGTYEQYF	TGTGCCAGCAGCCCCGGGACTTACGAGCAGTACTTC
.	TRBV19	TRBJ2-3	once	CATNYGSTDTQYF	TGTGCCACAAACTACGGGAGCACAGATACGCAGTATTTT
.	TRBV19	TRBJ2-1	.	CASSTTPGTVYNEQFF	TGTGCCAGTAGTACCACCCCCGGGACTGTGTACAATGAGCAGTTCTTC
.	TRBV5-6	TRBJ1-3	.	CASSLGALGNTIYF	TGTGCCAGCAGCTTGGGAGCTTTAGGGAACACCATATATTTT
.	TRBV21-1	TRBJ2-5	.	CASSRYQETQYF	TGTGCCAGCAGCAGGTACCAAGAGACCCAGTACTTC
TRBD2	TRBV13	TRBJ2-5	.	CASSLDRLAGGHETQYF	TGTGCCAGCAGCTTAGATCGACTAGCGGGGGGGCATGAGACCCAGTACTTC
.	TRBV7-2	TRBJ2-1	.	CASTSMLEFYNEQFF	TGTGCCAGCACCTCAATGTTGGAATTCTACAATGAGCAGTTCTTC
TRBD2	TRBV15	TRBJ2-1	.	CATSREGRRGGFYNEQFF	TGTGCCACCAGCAGAGAAGGGAGGCGGGGGGGCTTCTACAATGAGCAGTTCTTC
TRBD1	TRBV11-2	TRBJ1-5	.	CASSLEGTGGIQPQHF	TGTGCCAGCAGCTTAGAGGGTACAGGGGGAATTCAGCCCCAGCATTTT
.	TRBV9	TRBJ2-7	.	CASSPPHGYEQYF	TGTGCCAGCAGCCCACCCCACGGCTACGAGCAGTACTTC
.	TRBV7-2	TRBJ1-1	.	CASSFGPGRTEAFF	TGTGCCAGCAGCTTCGGCCCAGGGAGGACTGAAGCTTTCTTT
.	TRBV20-1	TRBJ2-7	.	CSAPLGYEQYF	TGCAGTGCTCCCCTCGGTTACGAGCAGTACTTC
TRBD2	TRBV7-9	TRBJ2-1	once	CASSFIPGTSGGYNEQFF	TGTGCCAGCAGCTTCATACCCGGGACTAGTGGGGGCTACAATGAGCAGTTCTTC
.	TRBV6-5	TRBJ1-5	once	CASSSAPWGQPQHF	TGTGCCAGCAGTTCTGCCCCCTGGGGTCAGCCCCAGCATTTT
TRBD1	TRBV27	TRBJ1-5	.	CASSRGGQGDQPQHF	TGTGCCAGCAGCCGAGGGGGACAGGGTGATCAGCCCCAGCATTTT
.	TRBV7-9	TRBJ2-7	few	CASNNRRDNYEQYF	TGTGCCAGCAACAACCGCCGGGACAACTACGAGCAGTACTTC
.	TRBV7-9	TRBJ2-7	.	CASSLAGQLEQYF	TGTGCCAGCAGCTTAGCGGGGCAGTTAGAGCAGTACTTC
.	TRBV5-1	TRBJ2-3	.	CASSLKSYYTDTQYF	TGCGCCAGCAGCTTGAAGAGCTATTACACAGATACGCAGTATTTT
.	TRBV4-1	TRBJ1-2	.	CASSPDGGDGYTF	TGCGCCAGCAGCCCGGACGGCGGCGATGGCTACACCTTC
.	TRBV2	TRBJ2-1	.	CASSETGFGSSYNEQFF	TGTGCCAGCAGTGAAACGGGGTTCGGGAGCTCCTACAATGAGCAGTTCTTC
TRBD1	TRBV19	TRBJ1-2	once	CASSIQGAPDGYTF	TGTGCCAGTAGTATTCAGGGGGCGCCTGATGGCTACACCTTC
TRBD1	TRBV30	TRBJ2-7	once	CAWSNGQGGDEQYF	TGTGCCTGGAGTAACGGACAGGGGGGCGACGAGCAGTACTTC
.	TRBV12-2	TRBJ2-7	.	CASRLGVPPGLAGTSSYEQYF	TGTGCAAGTCGCTTAGGCGTCCCCCCGGGACTAGCGGGAACGAGCTCCTACGAGCAGTACTTC
.	TRBV19	TRBJ1-1	.	CASTSGPNTEAFF	TGTGCCAGTACCTCCGGGCCGAACACTGAAGCTTTCTTT
.	TRBV12-5	TRBJ2-7	.	CASGPHAGPSYEQYF	TGTGCTAGTGGTCCTCACGCGGGACCTTCCTACGAGCAGTACTTC
.	TRBV7-8	TRBJ1-3	.	CASNLDPSGNTIYF	TGTGCCAGCAACCTTGACCCCTCTGGAAACACCATATATTTT
TRBD2	TRBV9	TRBJ2-1	.	CASSFGTSGGAYNEQFF	TGTGCCAGCAGCTTCGGGACTAGCGGGGGGGCCTACAATGAGCAGTTCTTC
TRBD1	TRBV27	TRBJ2-7	.	CASSLGTASYEQYF	TGTGCCAGCAGCCTCGGGACAGCCTCCTACGAGCAGTACTTC